This TCR beta chain is from a study of blood T cells in healthy people across ages. Study outcomes and limitations: Unsorted PBMCs blocked a conclusive comparison of naive and antigen-experienced cells.

The CDR3 length is 13 residues. CDR1 is DFQATT and CDR2 is SNEGSKA in the germline V gene (reference sequence). Trimming pared 5 bases from V and 9 bases from J, leaving 17 bases between. A sample-barcoded 5' primer and a J-beta primer mix were used in a second PCR of roughly 7 to 12 cycles. Each cDNA molecule carried a tag from a template-switch adaptor that contained 12 random nucleotides. All samples yielded 2.5 million or more CDR3-containing paired-end reads. MiXCR, applied by TCRdb to the 5' RACE reads, yields one record per CDR3 protein. The data contain some 670,000 distinct CDR3 sequences, roughly half of them singletons. In the case of this clonotype: Antigen: not known. A much larger clone is a single base away; this may be a read error.

Roughly 10 milliliters of peripheral blood were drawn from each donor into EDTA-treated tubes. The clonotype was recovered from a woman older than 75 in good health. The material sequenced was blood. This sequence joins TRBV20-1 and TRBJ2-1; possibly TRBD2 for D (5 bases). CDR3 nucleotide sequence: TGCAGTGCTCGACGCCCAGCGGTCAGTGAGCAGTTCTTC. It is translated as CSARRPAVSEQFF.